The 10 T cell receptor beta chains reported below all come from one sample, sequenced in a study of molecular identifiers for immune sequencing clone quantification. TCRdb reprocessed the PCR reads via MiXCR and lists one record per CDR3 protein. The profile shows under 650,000 distinct CDR3 sequences, about 20% of them singletons. Sequencing was carried out using naive CD8+ T cells from blood, with Jurkat cell RNA spiked in. The subset: FACS-sorted CD8+CD4-CCR7+CD45RA+ naive T cells. The receptors shown here come from a human donor in good health. Some libraries in this study had Jurkat cell RNA spiked in.

This clonotype was seen at least ten times. V and J are TRBV4-1 and TRBJ1-5; D is possibly TRBD1 (5 bases). This CDR3 comprises 14 residues. Trimming left V 5 bases short and J 10 bases short, with 18 bases between. Germline CDR1 and CDR2: MGHRA and YSYEKL. CDR3 in DNA: TGCGCCAGCAGCATGGGGACGGGAGATCCCCCCCAGCATTTT. Amino acids: CASSMGTGDPPQHF.

Many counts were recorded for this clonotype. As DNA, the CDR3 is TGTGCCAGCAGCTTATCCCCGGGACAGGGGTACGAGCAGTACTTC. Encoded protein: CASSLSPGQGYEQYF. The gene calls are TRBV7-2 and TRBJ2-7; 10 bases match TRBD1. CDR1 and CDR2 (germline): SGHTA, FQGNSA. V dropped 2 bases and J dropped 4; count of bases not matched to a gene: 5. This CDR3 contains 15 residues.

This clonotype was picked up a small number of times. The chain combines TRBV6-5 with TRBJ2-5; 14 bases fit TRBD2. Trimming at V came to 5 bases and at J to 2 bases, leaving 4 bases not matched to a gene. CDR1 is MNHEY, CDR2 SVGAGI, per germline. This CDR3 is built from 16 residues. CDR3 protein: CASSNRLAGGQETQYF. The CDR3 nucleotides read TGTGCCAGCAGTAACCGACTAGCGGGGGGGCAAGAGACCCAGTACTTC.

As concerns this clonotype: Just one base apart from a much larger clone, this may be a read error. The chain links TRBV9 to TRBJ1-1, with a tentative D call TRBD1 (5 bases). Germline loops: CDR1 SGDLS, CDR2 YYNGEE. The CDR3 is made up of 13 amino acids. V shed 3 bases and J shed 5 bases, with 11 bases lying between them. CDR3: CASSAHGGTEAFF. The DNA for the CDR3 is TGTGCCAGCAGCGCACACGGGGGGACTGAAGCTTTCTTT.

As to this clonotype: A much bigger clone sits one base away, suggesting this may be a read error. This sequence joins TRBV30 and TRBJ2-1, with no clear D. Germline CDR1 is GTSNPN and CDR2 is SVGIG (reference sequence). CDR3 length: 10 residues. CDR3 protein: CAWSVTERFF. The CDR3 coding sequence is TGTGCCTGGAGTGTAACCGAGCGGTTCTTC.

In this sample, this clonotype turned up many times. J is TRBJ2-7 and V is TRBV5-1; D remains ambiguous. CDR1 and CDR2 (germline): SGHRS, YFSETQ. This CDR3 has 14 amino acids. The V end lost 5 bases, the J end lost 0 bases, and 12 bases lay between the germline ends. As DNA, the CDR3 is TGCGCCAGCAGACGGATGTGGGGCTCCTACGAGCAGTACTTC. Its protein is CASRRMWGSYEQYF.

V usage is TRBV30 and J usage is TRBJ2-3; 9 bases align to TRBD1. With V trimmed by 8 bases and J by 6 bases, 15 bases remained unmatched. Looked up from germline, CDR1 is GTSNPN and CDR2 is SVGIG (reference sequence). The CDR3 has 15 residues. This CDR3 reads CARNPTGQGFDTQYF. The CDR3 DNA reads as TGTGCCAGGAATCCGACGGGACAGGGTTTCGATACGCAGTATTTT.

V and J are TRBV7-9 and TRBJ2-7; 7 bases fit TRBD1. Losses at the gene ends were 7 bases for V and 1 base for J; bases not matched to a gene: 7. Germline V gene lookup returns CDR1 SEHNR and CDR2 FQNEAQ (reference sequence). The CDR3 covers 14 residues. CDR3 bases: TGTGCCAGCACTTACCCGGGACAGTCCTACGAGCAGTACTTC. It codes for CASTYPGQSYEQYF.

This clonotype came up many times. The chain has TRBV24-1 and TRBJ2-7; D call uncertain. V lost 3 bases, J lost 6 bases, and 17 bases lay in between. CDR1 is KGHDR and CDR2 is SFDVKD in the germline V gene. This CDR3 region has 15 residues. Here the CDR3 DNA reads TGTGCCACCAGTGATCCCATCAGAGACCTGGGCGAGCAGTACTTC. This gives the protein CATSDPIRDLGEQYF.

This clonotype turned up a few times. CDR3 in amino acids: CASSQERLRVHAQYF. The CDR3 DNA is TGCGCCAGCAGCCAAGAGCGACTCAGGGTTCACGCCCAGTACTTC. The rearrangement uses TRBV4-3 and TRBJ2-5; TRBD1 might be the D (5 bases). V lost 0 bases to trimming and J lost 9 bases, with 17 bases between them. Per the germline V gene, CDR1 is LGHNA and CDR2 is YSLEER. The CDR3 contains 15 residues.